A selection of T cell receptor beta chains follows, all from one sample in a study of T cell responses to AZD1222 COVID-19 vaccine. Sequencing was performed with immunoSEQ multiplex PCR; in TCRdb, only in-frame clones are kept and a portion is missing. The data contain around 95,000 clones, 85% to 90% of them singletons. Specimen: peripheral blood, collected on day 0 of AZD1222 vaccination. The receptors originated from an adult in good health. Each CDR3 is given with its conserved first and last residue. Each record gives: V gene, clone size, D gene, CDR3 length, J gene, CDR3 DNA, CDR3 protein. A D gene is named only where the DNA matches it firmly. Some rows mark clone size as missing; the rest say once, few, many or name a class of expanded clone.

TRBV6-5	-	TRBD1	16	TRBJ1-1	TGTGCCAGCAGTTACTTTATGGGACAGACGACGGCTGAAGCTTTCTTT	CASSYFMGQTTAEAFF
TRBV5-4	-	-	16	TRBJ1-1	TGTGCCAGCAGCCGGGGGGTGCAGAAGAAGAACACTGAAGCTTTCTTT	CASSRGVQKKNTEAFF
TRBV28	-	TRBD1	14	TRBJ1-4	TGTGCCAGCAGACCCGGGACAGGGAGCGAAAAACTGTTTTTT	CASRPGTGSEKLFF
TRBV5-6	-	TRBD2	17	TRBJ2-3	TGTGCCAGCAGCATGACTCTAGCGGGAGGGCCTGCAGATACGCAGTATTTT	CASSMTLAGGPADTQYF
TRBV5-6	-	-	14	TRBJ1-5	TGTGCCAGCAGCTTTCAGGGCTCAACTCAGCCCCAGCATTTT	CASSFQGSTQPQHF
TRBV28	medium-sized	TRBD1	13	TRBJ1-6	TGTGCCAGCAGGACAGGGGAGTATTCACCCCTCCACTTT	CASRTGEYSPLHF
TRBV2	-	TRBD2	13	TRBJ2-7	TGTGCTATTAGACGGGGGGTGAGCTACGAGCAGTACTTC	CAIRRGVSYEQYF
TRBV21-1	-	-	15	TRBJ1-4	TGTGCCAGCAGCAAAGGCCGCTCTGCGGGGGAAAAACTGTTTTTT	CASSKGRSAGEKLFF
TRBV18	-	TRBD1	14	TRBJ1-2	TGTGCCAGCTCCCTTAGACAGGGGCCTCATGGCTACACCTTC	CASSLRQGPHGYTF
TRBV7-6	-	-	14	TRBJ1-5	TGTGCCAGCAGCTTAGGGTTGGGCAATCAGCCCCAGCATTTT	CASSLGLGNQPQHF
TRBV5-1	-	-	14	TRBJ1-6	TGCGCCAGCAGCTTGGAGGGGGGAAATTCACCCCTCCACTTT	CASSLEGGNSPLHF
TRBV12-3/TRBV12-4	-	-	13	TRBJ1-2	TGTGCCAGCAGTTCAACGGGATCCTATGGCTACACCTTC	CASSSTGSYGYTF
TRBV7-6	-	TRBD2	15	TRBJ2-3	TGTGCCAGCAGCGTTAGCGGGGAAAGCACAGATACGCAGTATTTT	CASSVSGESTDTQYF
TRBV16	-	-	14	TRBJ2-1	TGTGCCAGCAGCCAATCCCCCACGTACAATGAGCAGTTCTTC	CASSQSPTYNEQFF
TRBV9	-	TRBD2	17	TRBJ2-2	TGTGCCAGCAGCGGCAGACGGAGCGGGAGTGCCACCGGGGAGCTGTTTTTT	CASSGRRSGSATGELFF
TRBV7-9	few	-	13	TRBJ1-1	TGTGCCAGCAGCTTAGAGGGGAACACTGAAGCTTTCTTT	CASSLEGNTEAFF
TRBV6-2/TRBV6-3	once	-	11	TRBJ1-2	TGTGCCAGCAGTTCGAACTATGGCTACACCTTC	CASSSNYGYTF
TRBV2	-	TRBD2	15	TRBJ2-1	TGTGCCAGCAGTGAGACTAGCGGTGTCTACAATGAGCAGTTCTTC	CASSETSGVYNEQFF
TRBV2	-	-	14	TRBJ2-5	TGTGCCAGCACCGTCCGGGAGCGCCAAGAGACCCAGTACTTC	CASTVRERQETQYF
TRBV6-5	-	TRBD1	14	TRBJ2-7	TGTGCCAGCATTTTCGGACAGGGTCCCTACGAGCAGTACTTC	CASIFGQGPYEQYF
TRBV12-5	-	TRBD2	18	TRBJ2-1	TGTGCTAGTGGTAGGGGTCTAGCGGGAGCGGCGTCCTACAATGAGCAGTTCTTC	CASGRGLAGAASYNEQFF
TRBV3-1/TRBV3-2	-	TRBD1	13	TRBJ2-3	TGTGCCAGCAGCCGAGAGACAGGGTGGGCGCAGTATTTT	CASSRETGWAQYF
TRBV7-2	-	-	16	TRBJ1-2	TGTGCCAGCAGCTTAAATCCTTCAGGCCGTAACTATGGCTACACCTTC	CASSLNPSGRNYGYTF
TRBV13	-	-	16	TRBJ1-1	TGTGCCAGCAGCTCCCTCCCTACCTCAGGGCGGCGATCAGCTTTCTTT	CASSSLPTSGRRSAFF
TRBV5-4	-	-	15	TRBJ2-5	TGTGCCAGCAGCAATACTCCGGGACCGCAAGAGACCCAGTACTTC	CASSNTPGPQETQYF
TRBV5-1	-	-	20	TRBJ1-3	TGCGCCAGCAGCTTGGCCCCAGGCGCCCTTTTCTCGCGCTCTGGAAACACCATATATTTT	CASSLAPGALFSRSGNTIYF
TRBV6-1	-	TRBD1	16	TRBJ2-7	TGTGCCAGCAGTGTCCTAGGTGGACAGGGGAACTACGAGCAGTACTTC	CASSVLGGQGNYEQYF
TRBV20-1	-	-	11	TRBJ2-7	TGCAGTGCTAGAGATTTAGGGGAGCAGTACTTC	CSARDLGEQYF
TRBV19	-	-	14	TRBJ1-6	TGTGCTACGAGTGAGGACTCCTATAATTCACCCCTCCACTTT	CATSEDSYNSPLHF
TRBV6-5	-	-	14	TRBJ2-2	TGTGCCAGCAGTTACCGGCTTAACACCGGGGAGCTGTTTTTT	CASSYRLNTGELFF
TRBV6-4	once	TRBD2	14	TRBJ2-1	TGTGCCAGCAGTGAGGCGGGAGCTAGCAATGAGCAGTTCTTC	CASSEAGASNEQFF
TRBV7-3	-	-	13	TRBJ2-2	TGTGCCAGCAGCTTAAACCGCGAAGAAGAGCTGTTTTTT	CASSLNREEELFF
TRBV14	-	-	14	TRBJ2-7	TGTGCCAGCAGCCAAGAGCTGTTATCCTACGAGCAGTACTTC	CASSQELLSYEQYF
TRBV5-1	-	-	15	TRBJ2-3	TGCGCCAGCAGCTTGGATACGGGATCAGGAGATACGCAGTATTTT	CASSLDTGSGDTQYF
TRBV5-5	-	TRBD2	15	TRBJ2-1	TGTGCCAGCAGCTTGTGGCCTAGCGGGAGTAATGAGCAGTTCTTC	CASSLWPSGSNEQFF
TRBV6-2/TRBV6-3	few	-	15	TRBJ2-5	TGTGCCAGCAGTTACAAATCGGGGCAATCCCAGACCCAGTACTTC	CASSYKSGQSQTQYF
TRBV19	-	-	14	TRBJ1-2	TGTGCCAGTAGTACTACTCGACAAGCCTATGGCTACACCTTC	CASSTTRQAYGYTF
TRBV6-2/TRBV6-3	-	-	17	TRBJ2-7	TGTGCCAGCAGTAGGGGGTTCGCCGCAGGCAGCTCCTACGAGCAGTACTTC	CASSRGFAAGSSYEQYF
TRBV14	-	-	11	TRBJ2-7	TGTGCCAGCAGCCAAATCTACGAGCAGTACTTC	CASSQIYEQYF
TRBV19	-	TRBD2	18	TRBJ2-1	TGTGCCAGTAGAGGGGCCATAGCGGGAGTCCGCCCTTACAATGAGCAGTTCTTC	CASRGAIAGVRPYNEQFF
TRBV11-2	once	TRBD2	17	TRBJ2-7	TGTGCCAGCAGCTTAGGGCCCCTAGCGGGAGTCTCCTACGAGCAGTACTTC	CASSLGPLAGVSYEQYF
TRBV6-5	-	-	13	TRBJ1-5	TGTGCCAGCAGACGGACGGCGAATCAGCCCCAGCATTTT	CASRRTANQPQHF
TRBV3-1/TRBV3-2	-	-	16	TRBJ2-7	TGTGCCAGCAGCCAGAGGGGTGGAACAGGGAACTACGAGCAGTACTTC	CASSQRGGTGNYEQYF
TRBV7-6	-	TRBD2	18	TRBJ2-1	TGTGCCAGCAGCGCTAGAAGGAGCGGGAGGGATTCGGAGAGTGAGCAGTTCTTC	CASSARRSGRDSESEQFF
TRBV27	-	TRBD2	17	TRBJ2-1	TGTGCCAGCAGTCTAGATCCTAGCGGTAGCTCCTACAATGAGCAGTTCTTC	CASSLDPSGSSYNEQFF
TRBV5-1	-	-	14	TRBJ2-7	TGCGCCAGCAGCATTAACACAGTCTCCTACGAGCAGTACTTC	CASSINTVSYEQYF
TRBV6-5	-	-	15	TRBJ1-3	TGTGCCAGCGGTCGAGGTGGGAGCTCTGGAAACACCATATATTTT	CASGRGGSSGNTIYF
TRBV6-6	-	-	14	TRBJ2-3	TGTGCCAGCAGTACAGGGAAATACACAGATACGCAGTATTTT	CASSTGKYTDTQYF
TRBV9	-	-	15	TRBJ2-1	TGTGCCAGCAGCGTAGAATTCAGCTCCTACAATGAGCAGTTCTTC	CASSVEFSSYNEQFF
TRBV10-1	-	-	13	TRBJ2-7	TGCGCCAGCAGCGAGGCCGCATCCTACGAGCAGTACTTC	CASSEAASYEQYF
TRBV28	-	TRBD1	16	TRBJ1-5	TGTGCCAGCAGTTCAGACAGGGAATCTAGCAATCAGCCCCAGCATTTT	CASSSDRESSNQPQHF
TRBV27	-	-	14	TRBJ2-7	TGTGCCAGCAGTGGCATCACAGGGTTCTACGAGCAGTACTTC	CASSGITGFYEQYF
TRBV20-1	-	-	11	TRBJ2-1	TGCAGTGCTAGCTTCGGGCGAGAGCAGTTCTTC	CSASFGREQFF